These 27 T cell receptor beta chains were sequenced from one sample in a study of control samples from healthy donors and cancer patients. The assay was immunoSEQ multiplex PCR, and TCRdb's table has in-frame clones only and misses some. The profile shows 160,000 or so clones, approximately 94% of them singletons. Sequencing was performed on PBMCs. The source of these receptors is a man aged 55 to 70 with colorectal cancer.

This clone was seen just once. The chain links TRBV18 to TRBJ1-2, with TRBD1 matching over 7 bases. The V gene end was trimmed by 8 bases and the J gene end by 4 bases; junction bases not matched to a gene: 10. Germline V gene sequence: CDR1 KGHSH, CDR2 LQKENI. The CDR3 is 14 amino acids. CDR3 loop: CASQPGGVSYGYTF. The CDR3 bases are TGTGCCAGCCAACCAGGGGGAGTCAGCTATGGCTACACCTTC.

The CDR3, as DNA: TGTGCCAGCAGTATCTCCAGACAGGGGCCCTACGAGCAGTACTTC. This encodes CASSISRQGPYEQYF. The V call is TRBV27, the J call TRBJ2-7; TRBD1 aligns across 8 bases. After removal of 5 bases from V and 2 bases from J, the junction contained 8 bases not matched to a gene. The CDR3 runs 15 residues. Germline V lookup: CDR1 MNHEY, CDR2 SMNVEV (reference sequence).

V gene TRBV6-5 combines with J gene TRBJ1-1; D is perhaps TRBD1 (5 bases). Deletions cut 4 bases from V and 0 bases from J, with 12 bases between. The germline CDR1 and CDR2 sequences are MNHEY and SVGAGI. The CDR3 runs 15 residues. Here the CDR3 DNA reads TGTGCCAGCAGTTCGAGGGGATTCATGAACACTGAAGCTTTCTTT. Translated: CASSSRGFMNTEAFF.

CDR3 in amino acids: CASSLPGQGAGEAFF. CDR3 in DNA: TGTGCCAGCAGTTTACCGGGACAGGGGGCAGGCGAAGCTTTCTTT. The chain employs TRBV28 and TRBJ1-1, with 12 bases aligning to TRBD1. Losses at the gene ends were 2 bases for V and 8 bases for J; bases not matched to a gene: 6. CDR3 length: 15 amino acids. The V gene's germline CDR1 is MDHEN and CDR2 SYDVKM.

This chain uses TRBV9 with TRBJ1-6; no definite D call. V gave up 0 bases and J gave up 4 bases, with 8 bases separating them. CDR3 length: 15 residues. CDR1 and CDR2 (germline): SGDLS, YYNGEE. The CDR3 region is CASSVDGSYNSPLHF. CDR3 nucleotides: TGTGCCAGCAGCGTAGATGGGTCATATAATTCACCCCTCCACTTT.

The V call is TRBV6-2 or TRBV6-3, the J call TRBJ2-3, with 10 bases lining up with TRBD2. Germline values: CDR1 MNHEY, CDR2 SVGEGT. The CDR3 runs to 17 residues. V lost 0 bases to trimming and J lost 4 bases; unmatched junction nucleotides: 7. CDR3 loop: CASSYSRLAGVADTQYF. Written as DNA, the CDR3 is TGTGCCAGCAGTTACTCGAGGCTAGCGGGGGTTGCAGATACGCAGTATTTT.

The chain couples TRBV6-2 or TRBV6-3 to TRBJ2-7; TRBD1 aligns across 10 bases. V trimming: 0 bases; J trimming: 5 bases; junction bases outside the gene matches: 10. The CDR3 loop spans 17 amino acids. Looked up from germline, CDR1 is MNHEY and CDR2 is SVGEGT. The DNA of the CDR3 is TGTGCCAGCAGTTACTCTCGGGACAGGGGACTCATGGACGAGCAGTACTTC. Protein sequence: CASSYSRDRGLMDEQYF.

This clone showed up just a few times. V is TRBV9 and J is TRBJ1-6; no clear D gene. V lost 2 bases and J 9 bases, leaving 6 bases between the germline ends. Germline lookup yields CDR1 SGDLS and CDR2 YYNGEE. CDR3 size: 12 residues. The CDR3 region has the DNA TGTGCCAGCAGCGTGGTGTCTTCACCCCTCCACTTT. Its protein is CASSVVSSPLHF. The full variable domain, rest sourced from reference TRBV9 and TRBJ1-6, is DSGVTQTPKHLITATGQRVTLRCSPRSGDLSVYWYQQSLDQGLQFLIQYYNGEERAKGNILERFSAQQFPDLHSELNLSSLELGDSALYFCASSVVSSPLHFGNGTRLTVT.

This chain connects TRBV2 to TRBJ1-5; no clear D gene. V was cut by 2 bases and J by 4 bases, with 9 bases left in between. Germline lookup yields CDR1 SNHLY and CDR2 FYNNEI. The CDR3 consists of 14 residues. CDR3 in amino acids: CASSELSVNQPQHF. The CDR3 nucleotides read TGTGCCAGCAGTGAACTGTCAGTGAATCAGCCCCAGCATTTT.

The CDR3 DNA reads TGTGCCAGCAGCTCCGACAGGGGGCGGCGGTACTTC. This gives the protein CASSSDRGRRYF. The chain is built from TRBV5-6 and TRBJ2-7; TRBD1 aligns across 10 bases. This CDR3 region has 12 residues. Trimming took 3 bases from V and 12 from J; bases not matched to a gene: 6. Germline lookup yields CDR1 SGHDT and CDR2 YYEEEE.

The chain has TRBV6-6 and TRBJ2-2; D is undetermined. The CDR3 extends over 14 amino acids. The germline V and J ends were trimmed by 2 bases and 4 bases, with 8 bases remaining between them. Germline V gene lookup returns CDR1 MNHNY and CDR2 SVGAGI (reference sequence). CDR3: CASSYLGFTGELFF. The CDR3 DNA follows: TGTGCCAGCAGTTACCTGGGATTCACCGGGGAGCTGTTTTTT.

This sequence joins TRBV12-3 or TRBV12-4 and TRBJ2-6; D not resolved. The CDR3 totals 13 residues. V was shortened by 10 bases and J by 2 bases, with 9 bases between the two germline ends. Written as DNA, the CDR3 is TGTGCCATCGGTAACACTGGGGCCAACGTCCTGACTTTC. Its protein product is CAIGNTGANVLTF.

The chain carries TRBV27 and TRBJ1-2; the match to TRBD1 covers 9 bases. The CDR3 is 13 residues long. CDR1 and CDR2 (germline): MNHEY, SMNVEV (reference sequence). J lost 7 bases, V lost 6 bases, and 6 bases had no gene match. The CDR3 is CASRLQGAGGYTF. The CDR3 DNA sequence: TGTGCCAGCAGACTACAGGGGGCGGGTGGCTACACCTTC.

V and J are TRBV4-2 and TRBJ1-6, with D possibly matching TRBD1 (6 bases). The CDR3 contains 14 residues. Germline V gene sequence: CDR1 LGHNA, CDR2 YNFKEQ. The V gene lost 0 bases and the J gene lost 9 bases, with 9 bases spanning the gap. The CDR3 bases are TGTGCCAGCAGCCAAGAGACAGGTCGTTCACCCCTCCACTTT. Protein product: CASSQETGRSPLHF.

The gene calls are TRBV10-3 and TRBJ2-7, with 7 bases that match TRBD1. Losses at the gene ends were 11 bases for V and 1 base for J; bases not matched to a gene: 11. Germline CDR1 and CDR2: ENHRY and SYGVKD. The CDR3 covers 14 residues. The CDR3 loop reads CAASTGTESYEQYF. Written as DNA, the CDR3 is TGTGCCGCTTCAACCGGGACAGAGTCCTACGAGCAGTACTTC.

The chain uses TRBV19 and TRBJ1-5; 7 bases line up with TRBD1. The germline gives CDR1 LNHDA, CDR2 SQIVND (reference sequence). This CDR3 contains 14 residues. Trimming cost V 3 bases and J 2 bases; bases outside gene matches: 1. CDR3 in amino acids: CASSITGGNQPQHF. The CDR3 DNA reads TGTGCCAGTAGTATTACAGGGGGCAATCAGCCCCAGCATTTT.

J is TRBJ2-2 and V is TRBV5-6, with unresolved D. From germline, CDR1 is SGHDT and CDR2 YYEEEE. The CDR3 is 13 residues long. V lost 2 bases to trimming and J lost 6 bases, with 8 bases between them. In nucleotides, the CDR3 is TGTGCCAGCAGCTTACCGACCCCCGGGGAGCTGTTTTTT. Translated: CASSLPTPGELFF.

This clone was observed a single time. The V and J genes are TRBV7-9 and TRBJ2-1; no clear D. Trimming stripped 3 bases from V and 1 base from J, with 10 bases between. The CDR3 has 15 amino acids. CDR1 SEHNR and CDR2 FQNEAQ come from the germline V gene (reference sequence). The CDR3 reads CASSFHDKSYNEQFF. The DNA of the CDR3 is TGTGCCAGCAGCTTTCACGACAAGTCCTACAATGAGCAGTTCTTC.

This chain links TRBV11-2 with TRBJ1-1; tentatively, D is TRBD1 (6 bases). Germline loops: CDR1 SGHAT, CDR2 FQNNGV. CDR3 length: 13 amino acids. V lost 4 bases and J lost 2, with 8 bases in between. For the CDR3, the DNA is TGTGCCAGCAGCTCGACAGGCAACACTGAAGCTTTCTTT. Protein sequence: CASSSTGNTEAFF.

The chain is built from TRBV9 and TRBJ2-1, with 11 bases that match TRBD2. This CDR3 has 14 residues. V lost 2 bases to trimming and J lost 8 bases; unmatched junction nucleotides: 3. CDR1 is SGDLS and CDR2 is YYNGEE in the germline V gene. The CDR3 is CASSVIAGGYEQFF. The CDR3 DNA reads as TGTGCCAGCAGCGTCATAGCGGGAGGGTATGAGCAGTTCTTC.

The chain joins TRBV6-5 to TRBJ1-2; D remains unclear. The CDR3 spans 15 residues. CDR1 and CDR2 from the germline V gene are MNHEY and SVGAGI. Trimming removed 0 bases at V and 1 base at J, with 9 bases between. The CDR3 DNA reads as TGTGCCAGCAGTTACTCAGGCCCCAATAACTATGGCTACACCTTC. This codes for CASSYSGPNNYGYTF.

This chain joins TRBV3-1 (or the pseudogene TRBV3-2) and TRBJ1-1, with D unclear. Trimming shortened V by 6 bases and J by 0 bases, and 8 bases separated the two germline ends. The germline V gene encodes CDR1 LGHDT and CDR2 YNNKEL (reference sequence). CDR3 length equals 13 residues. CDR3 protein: CASSAALNTEAFF. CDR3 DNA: TGTGCCAGCAGTGCAGCCTTGAACACTGAAGCTTTCTTT.

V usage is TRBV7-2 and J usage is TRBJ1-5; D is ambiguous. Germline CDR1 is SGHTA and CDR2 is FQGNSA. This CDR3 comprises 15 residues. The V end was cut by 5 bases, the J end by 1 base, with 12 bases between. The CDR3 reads CASSPAGGSNQPQHF. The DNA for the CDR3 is TGTGCCAGCAGCCCGGCGGGCGGGAGCAATCAGCCCCAGCATTTT.

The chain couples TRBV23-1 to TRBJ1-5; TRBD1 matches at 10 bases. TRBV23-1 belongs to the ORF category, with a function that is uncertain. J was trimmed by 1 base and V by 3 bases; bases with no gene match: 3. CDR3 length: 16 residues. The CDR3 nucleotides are TGCGCCAGCAGTCATCGGGACAGGGGAAGCAATCAGCCCCAGCATTTT. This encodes CASSHRDRGSNQPQHF.

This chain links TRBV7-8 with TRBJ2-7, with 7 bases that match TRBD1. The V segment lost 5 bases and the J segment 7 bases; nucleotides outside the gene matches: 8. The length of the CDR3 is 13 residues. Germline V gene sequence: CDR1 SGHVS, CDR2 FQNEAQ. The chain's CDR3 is CASSDGQATEQYF. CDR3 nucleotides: TGTGCCAGCAGCGATGGACAGGCCACAGAGCAGTACTTC. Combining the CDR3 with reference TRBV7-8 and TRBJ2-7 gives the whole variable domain GAGVSQSPRYKVAKRGQDVALRCDPISGHVSLFWYQQALGQGPEFLTYFQNEAQLDKSGLPSDRFFAERPEGSVSTLKIQRTQQEDSAVYLCASSDGQATEQYFGPGTRLTVT.

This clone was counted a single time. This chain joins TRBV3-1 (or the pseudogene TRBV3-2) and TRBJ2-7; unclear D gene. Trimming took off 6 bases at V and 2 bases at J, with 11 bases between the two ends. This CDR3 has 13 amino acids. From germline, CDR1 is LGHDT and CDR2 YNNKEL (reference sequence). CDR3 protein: CASSRRKPYEQYF. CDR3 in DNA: TGTGCCAGCAGTAGACGGAAACCCTACGAGCAGTACTTC.

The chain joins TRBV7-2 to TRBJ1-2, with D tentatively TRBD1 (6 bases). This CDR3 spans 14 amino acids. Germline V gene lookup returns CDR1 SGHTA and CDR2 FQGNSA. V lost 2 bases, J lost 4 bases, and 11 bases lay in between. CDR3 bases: TGTGCCAGCAGCTTAACCGGACAGAGCTATGGCTACACCTTC. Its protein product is CASSLTGQSYGYTF. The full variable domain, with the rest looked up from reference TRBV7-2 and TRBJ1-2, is GAGVSQSPSNKVTEKGKDVELRCDPISGHTALYWYRQSLGQGLEFLIYFQGNSAPDKSGLPSDRFSAERTGGSVSTLTIQRTQQEDSAVYLCASSLTGQSYGYTFGSGTRLTVV.